This T cell receptor beta chain was identified in a study of blood T cells in healthy people across ages. The CDR3 sequence is 18 residues long. CDR1 and CDR2 (germline): DFQATT, SNEGSKA (reference sequence). The trim removed 1 base at V and 0 bases at J, leaving 7 bases unmatched. A J-beta primer mix and a sample-barcoded 5' primer were used in a second PCR of about 7 to 12 cycles. TCRdb independently ran MiXCR on the 5' RACE reads; one entry per CDR3 protein. The sample lists about 680,000 distinct CDR3 sequences; around half were seen once. The receptor's source is a woman in her sixties or seventies in good health. The sample was blood. The genes are TRBV20-1 and TRBJ1-6; 9 positions agree with TRBD1. The CDR3 DNA reads TGCAGTGCTAGAGGGGGACAGGGCACAAGCTCCTATAATTCACCCCTCCACTTT. Amino acid sequence: CSARGGQGTSSYNSPLHF.